This T cell receptor beta chain was recovered during a study of PD-1 blockade in classical Hodgkin lymphoma. CDR1 MNHEY and CDR2 SVGAGI come from the germline V gene. Unmatched junction bases numbered 6, after V lost 6 bases and J lost 3 bases. This CDR3 spans 14 amino acids. This clone showed up just a few times. Patients all relapsed after autologous stem cell transplantation, and there was variation in brentuximab vedotin exposure. Generated by immunoSEQ multiplex PCR, the TCRdb table keeps only in-frame clones and is missing some. Of about 11,000 clones detected, roughly 80% appear once; the ten largest clones hold 30% to 40%.

The chain links TRBV6-5 to TRBJ2-7; 9 bases align to TRBD2. The sequenced sample was peripheral blood mononuclear cells (PBMCs), obtained at baseline. The sequence derives from a human donor with classical Hodgkin lymphoma. CDR3 protein: CASSVLAGIYEQYF. CDR3 coding DNA: TGTGCCAGCAGCGTCCTAGCGGGGATCTACGAGCAGTACTTC.